This is a list of T cell receptor beta chains from one sample in a study of blood T cell repertoires in COVID-19. The protocol was immunoSEQ multiplex PCR, while the TCRdb copy is restricted to in-frame clones and leaves out a portion. In the table there are 150,000 to 200,000 clones, roughly 84% of which are singletons. The sample taken for sequencing was PBMCs or T cells enriched from blood (not recorded which). The receptors stem from a woman under 40 who had been exposed to COVID-19. CDR3s include the opening cysteine and the closing phenylalanine or tryptophan. The order of the fields is D gene, V gene, J gene, CDR3 protein. The D gene is left open where the match is weak.

d_gene: TRBD1
v_gene: TRBV4-1
j_gene: TRBJ2-7
CDR3aa: CASSQDVPQGWDEQYF

d_gene: -
v_gene: TRBV7-8
j_gene: TRBJ2-1
CDR3aa: CASSSPRGGTYNEQFF

d_gene: TRBD1
v_gene: TRBV5-1
j_gene: TRBJ1-1
CDR3aa: CASSLGQGALMDTEAFF

d_gene: TRBD1
v_gene: TRBV7-9
j_gene: TRBJ1-2
CDR3aa: CASSLTGQGLYGYTF

d_gene: TRBD1
v_gene: TRBV2
j_gene: TRBJ1-5
CDR3aa: CASSYLQGSTNQPQHF

d_gene: TRBD1
v_gene: TRBV4-1
j_gene: TRBJ1-4
CDR3aa: CASSHGQGENEKLFF

d_gene: -
v_gene: TRBV7-9
j_gene: TRBJ1-2
CDR3aa: CASSPRDKRVGGYTF

d_gene: -
v_gene: TRBV5-5
j_gene: TRBJ1-2
CDR3aa: CASTVTVSNYGYTF

d_gene: -
v_gene: TRBV7-2
j_gene: TRBJ2-7
CDR3aa: CASSFADWYEQYF

d_gene: -
v_gene: TRBV3-1/TRBV3-2
j_gene: TRBJ1-2
CDR3aa: CASSPVGGLNYGYTF

d_gene: -
v_gene: TRBV7-2
j_gene: TRBJ1-2
CDR3aa: CASSPADYRGGYTF

d_gene: -
v_gene: TRBV12-3/TRBV12-4
j_gene: TRBJ2-7
CDR3aa: CASSLGVSYEQYF

d_gene: -
v_gene: TRBV15
j_gene: TRBJ1-5
CDR3aa: CATTPGYSNQPQHF

d_gene: -
v_gene: TRBV2
j_gene: TRBJ2-7
CDR3aa: CASSGRPMSSYEQYF

d_gene: TRBD2
v_gene: TRBV4-1
j_gene: TRBJ2-7
CDR3aa: CASSQASGGLYEQYF

d_gene: -
v_gene: TRBV13
j_gene: TRBJ2-5
CDR3aa: CASSFSRVGETQYF

d_gene: TRBD2
v_gene: TRBV7-2
j_gene: TRBJ2-7
CDR3aa: CASGRGASYEQYF

d_gene: TRBD1
v_gene: TRBV2
j_gene: TRBJ1-5
CDR3aa: CASSGDRGYQPQHF

d_gene: TRBD1
v_gene: TRBV5-1
j_gene: TRBJ2-3
CDR3aa: CASSSPGQLTDTQYF

d_gene: -
v_gene: TRBV24-1
j_gene: TRBJ2-7
CDR3aa: CATSDGYEQYF

d_gene: -
v_gene: TRBV6-6
j_gene: TRBJ1-4
CDR3aa: CASSYPGDLGEKLFF

d_gene: TRBD1
v_gene: TRBV7-9
j_gene: TRBJ2-2
CDR3aa: CASSSWDSTNTGELFF

d_gene: -
v_gene: TRBV6-5
j_gene: TRBJ2-3
CDR3aa: CASSSDGGDTQYF

d_gene: -
v_gene: TRBV27
j_gene: TRBJ1-2
CDR3aa: CASSLRQVGYGYTF

d_gene: TRBD2
v_gene: TRBV29-1
j_gene: TRBJ2-1
CDR3aa: CSVSGTSGEESYNEQFF

d_gene: -
v_gene: TRBV19
j_gene: TRBJ1-2
CDR3aa: CASSWQGNSPYGYTF

d_gene: TRBD1
v_gene: TRBV7-9
j_gene: TRBJ2-7
CDR3aa: CASSFSDRAHEQYF

d_gene: -
v_gene: TRBV19
j_gene: TRBJ1-1
CDR3aa: CASSPGGVNTEAFF

d_gene: -
v_gene: TRBV11-2
j_gene: TRBJ2-3
CDR3aa: CASSLGTVGFTDTQYF

d_gene: -
v_gene: TRBV6-2/TRBV6-3
j_gene: TRBJ1-5
CDR3aa: CASSSSPEPQHF

d_gene: TRBD2
v_gene: TRBV20-1
j_gene: TRBJ2-1
CDR3aa: CSASLAGGNEQFF

d_gene: TRBD1
v_gene: TRBV7-9
j_gene: TRBJ2-3
CDR3aa: CASSFGRDRAQGTQYF

d_gene: TRBD1
v_gene: TRBV5-1
j_gene: TRBJ1-6
CDR3aa: CASSSQGDSPLHF

d_gene: TRBD1
v_gene: TRBV6-2/TRBV6-3
j_gene: TRBJ1-1
CDR3aa: CASSYQGGAFF

d_gene: TRBD1
v_gene: TRBV2
j_gene: TRBJ2-5
CDR3aa: CASRATGGSGETQYF

d_gene: TRBD2
v_gene: TRBV10-1
j_gene: TRBJ2-3
CDR3aa: CASSETRGSTDTQYF

d_gene: TRBD1
v_gene: TRBV19
j_gene: TRBJ1-4
CDR3aa: CASTDRQGGWKLFF

d_gene: -
v_gene: TRBV27
j_gene: TRBJ1-1
CDR3aa: CASSYSPGGTEAFF

d_gene: TRBD1
v_gene: TRBV19
j_gene: TRBJ1-5
CDR3aa: CASSTRTGGQPQHF

d_gene: -
v_gene: TRBV3-1/TRBV3-2
j_gene: TRBJ1-4
CDR3aa: CASRRNEKLFF

d_gene: TRBD1
v_gene: TRBV10-3
j_gene: TRBJ1-1
CDR3aa: CAINPSGTGNTEAFF

d_gene: -
v_gene: TRBV2
j_gene: TRBJ1-4
CDR3aa: CASRSDSFGEKLFF

d_gene: TRBD1
v_gene: TRBV5-1
j_gene: TRBJ2-7
CDR3aa: CASSPRTGATYEQYF

d_gene: -
v_gene: TRBV10-3
j_gene: TRBJ1-2
CDR3aa: CAISLGDKYGYTF

d_gene: -
v_gene: TRBV7-2
j_gene: TRBJ2-1
CDR3aa: CASSLAGGPYNEQFF

d_gene: TRBD2
v_gene: TRBV3-1/TRBV3-2
j_gene: TRBJ2-3
CDR3aa: CASSPSGGGTDTQYF

d_gene: TRBD1
v_gene: TRBV19
j_gene: TRBJ1-2
CDR3aa: CASSIDRGLYGYTF

d_gene: TRBD1
v_gene: TRBV7-2
j_gene: TRBJ1-6
CDR3aa: CASSFWDSNSPLHF

d_gene: TRBD1
v_gene: TRBV29-1
j_gene: TRBJ1-4
CDR3aa: CSVRTGDVATNEKLFF